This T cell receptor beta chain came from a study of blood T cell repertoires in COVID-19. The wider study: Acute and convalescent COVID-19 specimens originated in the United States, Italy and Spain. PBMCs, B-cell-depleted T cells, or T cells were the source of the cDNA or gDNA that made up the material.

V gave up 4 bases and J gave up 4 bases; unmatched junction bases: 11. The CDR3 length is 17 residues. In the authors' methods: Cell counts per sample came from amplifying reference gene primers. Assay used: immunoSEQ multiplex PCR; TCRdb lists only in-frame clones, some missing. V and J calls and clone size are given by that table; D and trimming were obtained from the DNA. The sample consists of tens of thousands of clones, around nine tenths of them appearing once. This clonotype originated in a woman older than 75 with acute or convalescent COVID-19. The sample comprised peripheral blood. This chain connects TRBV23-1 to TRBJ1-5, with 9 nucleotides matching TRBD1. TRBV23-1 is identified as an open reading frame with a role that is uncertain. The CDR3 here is CASSLRTGECKNQPQHF. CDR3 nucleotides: TGCGCCAGCAGTCTGCGGACAGGGGAGTGTAAGAATCAGCCCCAGCATTTT.